This T cell receptor (beta chain) comes out of a study of T-cell memory formation after mild COVID-19. General study results and limits: The study found contracting CD4+ clones mainly in CM and EM and contracting CD8+ clones in EMRA. The second-wave clones peaking on day 37 were not confirmed as SARS-CoV-2-specific.

Germline-derived CDR1 and CDR2 are SGHTS and YDEGEE. With 0 bases removed from V and 2 bases from J, the gap between germline ends came to 8 bases. This CDR3 is 15 amino acids long. In the case of this clonotype: Its specificity is unknown.

MiXCR, run by TCRdb on the 5' RACE reads, gives a single entry per CDR3 protein. The sample lists 300,000 to 400,000 distinct CDR3 sequences, over 20% occurring once. The chain carries TRBV5-8 and TRBJ2-2; no reliable D call. This TCR came from an adult woman who had mild COVID-19 (a few samples of this study predate the infection). Cell type and time point are not known. What was sequenced was PBMCs or a T cell subset sorted from them (not recorded which). CDR3 DNA sequence: TGTGCCAGCAGCTTGGGCGTCACCAACACCGGGGAGCTGTTTTTT. Translating it yields CASSLGVTNTGELFF.